This T cell receptor (beta chain) was captured in a study of CD8 T cells in Susac syndrome. Study outcomes and limitations: As the study acknowledged, the number of individuals who were part of its TCR sequencing and HLA analysis was relatively small.

On this clonotype itself: Antigen: not known.

RNA, at about 0.5 to 1 ug, was reverse transcribed with random hexamers. The CDR3 of TCR beta was amplified by immunoSEQ multiplex PCR across 54 Vbeta and 13 Jbeta. Via MiXCR, TCRdb re-called the immunoSEQ multiplex PCR reads, giving one row per CDR3 protein. The sample includes about 130,000 distinct CDR3 sequences, approximately 94% of them seen just once. In blood CD8+ and CD4+ T cells, TCR beta underwent sequencing. It was negative isolation that provided the CD8+ and CD4+ T cells, whereas TEMRA cells were enriched by FACS. Germline-derived CDR1 and CDR2 are GTSNPN and SVGIG (reference sequence). The V end lost 0 bases, the J end lost 1 base, and 15 bases lay between the germline ends. The CDR3 spans 16 residues.

The material sequenced was CD4+ T cells from PBMCs. The V gene is TRBV30, the J gene TRBJ1-1; D might be TRBD1 (5 bases). The sequence derives from a human donor with multiple sclerosis. The CDR3 coding sequence is TGTGCCTGGAGTGTACGATTGGTCAGGGCGAACACTGAAGCTTTCTTT. This codes for CAWSVRLVRANTEAFF.